These T cell receptor beta chains were read from a single sample in a study of technical replicates of blood from several donors. Sequenced by immunoSEQ multiplex PCR; TCRdb stores in-frame clones only, minus some. The sample consists of about 100,000 clones, roughly 95% of them appearing once. The sequenced sample consisted of T cells isolated from PBMCs. These receptors were taken from a human donor in good health. Both conserved end residues are part of each CDR3. D genes are given only for firm matches. The size field is filled for only some rows; it gives once, few, many or a size class.

j_gene: TRBJ1-1; abundance: -; v_gene: TRBV2; d_gene: -; CDR3nt: TGTGCCAGCAGTGCTACAGGGATTGTGAATACTTTCTTT; CDR3aa: CASSATGIVNTFF
j_gene: TRBJ1-2; abundance: -; v_gene: TRBV29-1; d_gene: TRBD1; CDR3nt: TGCAGCGTCGGGACAGGAAAGAACTATGGCTACACCTTC; CDR3aa: CSVGTGKNYGYTF
j_gene: TRBJ1-1; abundance: -; v_gene: TRBV27; d_gene: -; CDR3nt: TGCACCGTTAACAGCACTCCTGAAGCTTTCTTT; CDR3aa: CTVNSTPEAFF
j_gene: TRBJ2-3; abundance: -; v_gene: TRBV5-1; d_gene: TRBD2; CDR3nt: TGCGCCAGCAGCTTGATGGCGGGAGGCGGGACCAGCACAGATACGCAGTATTTT; CDR3aa: CASSLMAGGGTSTDTQYF
j_gene: TRBJ2-1; abundance: -; v_gene: TRBV10-3; d_gene: TRBD2; CDR3nt: TGTGCCATCCGATCGGGTCTAGCGGGGGGAATCTCCTACAATGAGCAGTTCTTC; CDR3aa: CAIRSGLAGGISYNEQFF
j_gene: TRBJ2-3; abundance: -; v_gene: TRBV10-1; d_gene: -; CDR3nt: TGCGCCAGCTCCCGGGGGTATCGGTCAGATACGCAGTATTTT; CDR3aa: CASSRGYRSDTQYF
j_gene: TRBJ1-1; abundance: -; v_gene: TRBV7-3; d_gene: -; CDR3nt: TGTGCCAGCAGCTCGTCAGGAGGCACTGAAGCTTTCTTT; CDR3aa: CASSSSGGTEAFF
j_gene: TRBJ1-4; abundance: -; v_gene: TRBV5-1; d_gene: TRBD1; CDR3nt: TGCGCCAGCAGCATCTGGGGGACAGGGGACGAAAAACTGTTTTTT; CDR3aa: CASSIWGTGDEKLFF
j_gene: TRBJ2-3; abundance: -; v_gene: TRBV7-9; d_gene: -; CDR3nt: TGTGCCAGCACCCGTAGCACAGATACGCAGTATTTT; CDR3aa: CASTRSTDTQYF
j_gene: TRBJ2-5; abundance: few; v_gene: TRBV25-1; d_gene: TRBD1; CDR3nt: TGTGCCAGCAGAGACGGGACAGCGCAAGAGACCCAGTACTTC; CDR3aa: CASRDGTAQETQYF
j_gene: TRBJ1-5; abundance: -; v_gene: TRBV9; d_gene: -; CDR3nt: TGTGCCAGCAGCGTAGCGGACATTAGCAATCAGCCCCAGCATTTT; CDR3aa: CASSVADISNQPQHF
j_gene: TRBJ2-7; abundance: -; v_gene: TRBV6-5; d_gene: -; CDR3nt: TGTGCCAGCAGTTACGGGCACCAGGGGCTTGAGCAGTACTTC; CDR3aa: CASSYGHQGLEQYF
j_gene: TRBJ1-1; abundance: -; v_gene: TRBV2; d_gene: -; CDR3nt: TGTGCCAGCAGTGTCAGGGGCTACACTGAAGCTTTCTTT; CDR3aa: CASSVRGYTEAFF
j_gene: TRBJ1-4; abundance: -; v_gene: TRBV5-1; d_gene: -; CDR3nt: TGCGCCAGCAGCTGGCGTGGGGGCGCGAATGAAAAACTGTTTTTT; CDR3aa: CASSWRGGANEKLFF
j_gene: TRBJ1-2; abundance: -; v_gene: TRBV6-6; d_gene: TRBD1; CDR3nt: TGTGCCAGCAGTTACTCGACCGGGACAGGGGCGGGTGGCTACACCTTC; CDR3aa: CASSYSTGTGAGGYTF
j_gene: TRBJ2-3; abundance: -; v_gene: TRBV13; d_gene: -; CDR3nt: TGTGCCAGCAGCAATCTAGTGCCAGCTAGCACAGATACGCAGTATTTT; CDR3aa: CASSNLVPASTDTQYF
j_gene: TRBJ1-5; abundance: once; v_gene: TRBV19; d_gene: -; CDR3nt: TGTGCCAGTAGTATCTCCAGCAATCAGCCCCAGCATTTT; CDR3aa: CASSISSNQPQHF
j_gene: TRBJ2-7; abundance: -; v_gene: TRBV6-1; d_gene: -; CDR3nt: TGTGCCAGCAGTGAAGCGTTGGGGCAGGGCTACGAGCAGTACTTC; CDR3aa: CASSEALGQGYEQYF
j_gene: TRBJ1-5; abundance: -; v_gene: TRBV10-3; d_gene: -; CDR3nt: TGTGCCATCAGGGGCCTCGACAATCAGCCCCAGCATTTT; CDR3aa: CAIRGLDNQPQHF
j_gene: TRBJ2-7; abundance: once; v_gene: TRBV11-3; d_gene: -; CDR3nt: TGTGCCAGCAGCTTTGCAGGGGTTCTCAACGAGCAGTACTTC; CDR3aa: CASSFAGVLNEQYF
j_gene: TRBJ2-7; abundance: -; v_gene: TRBV6-6; d_gene: TRBD1; CDR3nt: TGTGCCAGCAAGAGGACAGGGATGGCCTACGAGCAGTACTTC; CDR3aa: CASKRTGMAYEQYF
j_gene: TRBJ1-1; abundance: -; v_gene: TRBV7-9; d_gene: -; CDR3nt: TGTGCCAGCAGCTTAAGTAATATCCGACGCCCTCGGGAGAACACTGAAGCTTTCTTT; CDR3aa: CASSLSNIRRPRENTEAFF
j_gene: TRBJ2-7; abundance: -; v_gene: TRBV11-3; d_gene: -; CDR3nt: TGTGCCAGCAGCTTAGGGACAGTTGACGAGCAGTACTTC; CDR3aa: CASSLGTVDEQYF
j_gene: TRBJ1-4; abundance: -; v_gene: TRBV5-1; d_gene: -; CDR3nt: TGCGCCAGCAGCTTGGGCAAGGGGGCTAATGAAAAACTGTTTTTT; CDR3aa: CASSLGKGANEKLFF
j_gene: TRBJ2-2; abundance: -; v_gene: TRBV6-4; d_gene: -; CDR3nt: TGTGCCAGCAGAAAGTTACAGGGGAACACCGGGGAGCTGTTTTTT; CDR3aa: CASRKLQGNTGELFF
j_gene: TRBJ1-1; abundance: -; v_gene: TRBV4-2; d_gene: -; CDR3nt: TGTGCCAGCAGCCAAGTCGTCACGGGGGGCACTGAAGCTTTCTTT; CDR3aa: CASSQVVTGGTEAFF
j_gene: TRBJ2-7; abundance: -; v_gene: TRBV18; d_gene: -; CDR3nt: TGTGCCAGCTCACCACTTGTGCCAGCCTACGAGCAGTACTTC; CDR3aa: CASSPLVPAYEQYF
j_gene: TRBJ1-4; abundance: once; v_gene: TRBV7-8; d_gene: TRBD1; CDR3nt: TGTGCCAGCTATACGACAGGGGTCTTCTTTCGGGATGAAAAACTGTTTTTT; CDR3aa: CASYTTGVFFRDEKLFF
j_gene: TRBJ1-2; abundance: -; v_gene: TRBV5-1; d_gene: -; CDR3nt: TGCGCCAGCAGCACCTTTGGGGGCGGCTACACCTTC; CDR3aa: CASSTFGGGYTF
j_gene: TRBJ1-1; abundance: once; v_gene: TRBV11-2; d_gene: TRBD1; CDR3nt: TGTGCCAGCAGCTTAACAGGGGACCACACTGAAGCTTTCTTT; CDR3aa: CASSLTGDHTEAFF
j_gene: TRBJ2-7; abundance: -; v_gene: TRBV6-5; d_gene: -; CDR3nt: TGTGCCAGCAGTCGATACAGCGGTGAGCAGTACTTC; CDR3aa: CASSRYSGEQYF
j_gene: TRBJ2-7; abundance: -; v_gene: TRBV5-6; d_gene: -; CDR3nt: TGTGCCAGCAGCCCAAATTTCTACGAGCAGTACTTC; CDR3aa: CASSPNFYEQYF
j_gene: TRBJ2-3; abundance: -; v_gene: TRBV6-1; d_gene: TRBD1; CDR3nt: TGTGCCAGCACCGGGACAGTCTCTAGCACAGATACGCAGTATTTT; CDR3aa: CASTGTVSSTDTQYF
j_gene: TRBJ2-1; abundance: -; v_gene: TRBV27; d_gene: TRBD1; CDR3nt: TGTGCCAGCAGTTTAGGCAGGGGGATCCACAATGAGCAGTTCTTC; CDR3aa: CASSLGRGIHNEQFF
j_gene: TRBJ1-5; abundance: -; v_gene: TRBV6-1; d_gene: -; CDR3nt: TGTGCCAGCAGTGTTTCAGCGTATAGCAATCAGCCCCAGCATTTT; CDR3aa: CASSVSAYSNQPQHF
j_gene: TRBJ1-2; abundance: -; v_gene: TRBV4-2; d_gene: TRBD1; CDR3nt: TGTGCCAGCAGCCCGACAGGGGCCCCTAACTATGGCTACACCTTC; CDR3aa: CASSPTGAPNYGYTF
j_gene: TRBJ1-5; abundance: -; v_gene: TRBV23-1; d_gene: TRBD1; CDR3nt: TGCGCCAGCAGTCAATCGACGGGGGACAGGGGGCACAATCAGCCCCAGCATTTT; CDR3aa: CASSQSTGDRGHNQPQHF
j_gene: TRBJ1-5; abundance: -; v_gene: TRBV7-3; d_gene: TRBD1; CDR3nt: TGTGCCAGCAGCCGGGACAGGGGGGATCAGCCCCAGCATTTT; CDR3aa: CASSRDRGDQPQHF
j_gene: TRBJ2-2; abundance: -; v_gene: TRBV5-1; d_gene: TRBD1; CDR3nt: TGCGCCAGCAGCTTGAAACACCGACAGGGGGGCACCGGGGAGCTGTTTTTT; CDR3aa: CASSLKHRQGGTGELFF
j_gene: TRBJ1-3; abundance: -; v_gene: TRBV6-4; d_gene: TRBD1; CDR3nt: TGTGCCAGACTCCTTTCCGCGGGACAGGGGCTCTCTGGAAACACCATATATTTT; CDR3aa: CARLLSAGQGLSGNTIYF
j_gene: TRBJ1-2; abundance: -; v_gene: TRBV27; d_gene: TRBD1; CDR3nt: TGTGCCAGCAGTACGGACAGGGGAGGTTTCTATGGCTACACCTTC; CDR3aa: CASSTDRGGFYGYTF